Below are 31 T cell receptor beta chains sequenced from a single sample in a study of cytomegalovirus exposure and HLA in healthy donors. Both 60 Vbeta primers and 13 Jbeta primers went into the PCR. The repertoire was sequenced with immunoSEQ multiplex PCR; TCRdb's copy has only in-frame clones and lacks some. The sample carries roughly 120,000 clones, approximately 81% recorded once. The sequenced material came from PBMCs. The receptors here all came from a young woman in good health and CMV-seropositive.

This clone was counted once. The CDR3 DNA reads TGTGCCAGTAGTAAGCCCCTCGAGACCCAGTACTTC. Protein sequence: CASSKPLETQYF. The gene calls are TRBV19 and TRBJ2-5, with unresolved D. Germline CDR1 LNHDA, CDR2 SQIVND (reference sequence). CDR3 length equals 12 residues. The V end was cut by 4 bases, the J end by 5 bases, with 8 bases between.

This chain joins TRBV5-4 and TRBJ1-4; no reliable D call. CDR1 and CDR2 from the germline V gene are SGHNT and YYREEE (reference sequence). The CDR3 runs to 15 residues. V lost 4 bases and J 0 bases, leaving 10 bases between the germline ends. CDR3 sequence (DNA): TGTGCCAGCAGCCGCGCGGTTGCAACTAATGAAAAACTGTTTTTT. Residues: CASSRAVATNEKLFF. The variable domain in full, with the rest retrieved from reference TRBV5-4 and TRBJ1-4, is ETGVTQSPTHLIKTRGQQVTLRCSSQSGHNTVSWYQQALGQGPQFIFQYYREEENGRGNFPPRFSGLQFPNYSSELNVNALELDDSALYLCASSRAVATNEKLFFGSGTQLSVL.

The chain employs TRBV27 and TRBJ2-5, with unresolved D. Trimming left V 4 bases short and J 5 bases short, with 11 bases between. The germline V gene encodes CDR1 MNHEY and CDR2 SMNVEV (reference sequence). The CDR3 is 13 residues long. CDR3 coding DNA: TGTGCCAGCAGTTGGGCCGATAGGGAGACCCAGTACTTC. It encodes CASSWADRETQYF.

The chain joins TRBV19 to TRBJ2-5; D perhaps matches TRBD2 (6 bases). This CDR3 has 17 amino acids. Germline CDR1 and CDR2: LNHDA and SQIVND (reference sequence). Trimming shortened V by 0 bases and J by 5 bases, and 19 bases separated the two germline ends. The DNA for the CDR3 is TGTGCCAGTAGTATAGATCTCCAGGGAGCGGGTAGGGAGACCCAGTACTTC. As protein: CASSIDLQGAGRETQYF.

CDR3 protein: CASSLYSDSSGSYEQYF. CDR3 in DNA: TGTGCCAGCAGTTTATATTCGGACTCCTCGGGCTCCTACGAGCAGTACTTC. This chain uses TRBV27 with TRBJ2-7; TRBD2 is a possible D gene (5 bases). There are 17 residues in the CDR3. The V gene lost 1 base and the J gene lost 0 bases, with 16 bases spanning the gap. The germline V gene encodes CDR1 MNHEY and CDR2 SMNVEV (reference sequence).

This rearrangement joins TRBV5-1 to TRBJ1-2; maybe TRBD1 (5 bases). The V gene lost 5 bases and the J gene lost 4 bases, with 9 bases spanning the gap. The CDR3 has 12 amino acids. CDR1 is SGHRS and CDR2 is YFSETQ in the germline V gene. The CDR3 region has the DNA TGCGCCAGCAGTCAAGGGGCCTATGGCTACACCTTC. It encodes CASSQGAYGYTF. The complete variable domain, with remaining parts taken from reference TRBV5-1 and TRBJ1-2, reads KAGVTQTPRYLIKTRGQQVTLSCSPISGHRSVSWYQQTPGQGLQFLFEYFSETQRNKGNFPGRFSGRQFSNSRSEMNVSTLELGDSALYLCASSQGAYGYTFGSGTRLTVV.

V usage is TRBV5-6 and J usage is TRBJ1-6; D might be TRBD1 (5 bases). V was trimmed by 4 bases and J by 6 bases, leaving 8 bases between them. The CDR3 contains 13 residues. CDR1 SGHDT and CDR2 YYEEEE come from the germline V gene. CDR3 sequence: CASSVGVNSPLHF. In DNA form, the CDR3 reads TGTGCCAGCAGCGTAGGGGTTAATTCACCCCTCCACTTT.

The V gene is TRBV18, the J gene TRBJ2-5; 7 bases map to TRBD2. Trimming at V came to 3 bases and at J to 2 bases, leaving 6 bases not matched to a gene. CDR1 KGHSH and CDR2 LQKENI come from the germline V gene. This CDR3 spans 15 amino acids. As DNA, the CDR3 is TGTGCCAGCTCACCCCAAGGCGGGGGACAAGAGACCCAGTACTTC. It codes for CASSPQGGGQETQYF.

The DNA of the CDR3 is TGTGCCAGCAGTGAGCCAGGGGAAAACACTGAAGCTTTCTTT. Encoded protein: CASSEPGENTEAFF. The chain uses TRBV25-1 and TRBJ1-1, with a weak D call TRBD1 (6 bases). The CDR3 spans 14 residues. V was pared by 3 bases and J by 2 bases, with 10 bases between. Germline CDR1 and CDR2: MGHDK and SYGVNS.

The rearrangement links TRBV6-5 to TRBJ2-2; the D gene is possibly TRBD1 (6 bases). Germline CDR1 is MNHEY and CDR2 is SVGAGI. The CDR3 is 15 amino acids. V lost 7 bases and J 4 bases, leaving 16 bases between the germline ends. The CDR3 sequence is CASNRDIASTGELFF. The CDR3 nucleotides read TGTGCCAGCAACCGGGACATTGCATCCACCGGGGAGCTGTTTTTT.

This clone was seen more than once but under ten times. The chain combines TRBV30 with TRBJ1-2; the match to TRBD1 covers 8 bases. With 1 base clipped from V and 8 bases from J, the junction kept 6 bases outside the gene matches. Germline values: CDR1 GTSNPN, CDR2 SVGIG (reference sequence). There are 13 residues in the CDR3. The CDR3 loop is CAWSDQGALGYTF. CDR3 bases: TGTGCCTGGAGTGACCAGGGGGCGCTAGGCTACACCTTC.

The V gene is TRBV19, the J gene TRBJ2-3, with TRBD2 matching over 7 bases. Germline V gene data show CDR1 as LNHDA and CDR2 as SQIVND (reference sequence). The CDR3 contains 17 residues. The V gene end was trimmed by 5 bases and the J gene end by 2 bases; junction bases not matched to a gene: 13. The CDR3 is CASSPTVGAGPTDTQYF. In DNA form, the CDR3 reads TGTGCCAGTAGTCCGACCGTGGGAGCGGGGCCCACAGATACGCAGTATTTT.

This chain joins TRBV5-6 and TRBJ1-5; a possible D gene is TRBD1 (5 bases). The CDR3 consists of 19 residues. Trimming took off 4 bases at V and 0 bases at J, with 23 bases between the two ends. Germline assignment: CDR1 SGHDT and CDR2 YYEEEE. The CDR3: CASSPRPGPGGYSNQPQHF. As DNA, the CDR3 is TGTGCCAGCAGCCCGCGACCCGGACCGGGGGGTTATAGCAATCAGCCCCAGCATTTT. Supplemented by reference TRBV5-6 and TRBJ1-5, the full variable domain reads DAGVTQSPTHLIKTRGQQVTLRCSPKSGHDTVSWYQQALGQGPQFIFQYYEEEERQRGNFPDRFSGHQFPNYSSELNVNALLLGDSALYLCASSPRPGPGGYSNQPQHFGDGTRLSIL.

This clone was observed a few times. The rearrangement links TRBV7-8 to TRBJ2-5; the match to TRBD1 covers 9 bases. Germline V gene data show CDR1 as SGHVS and CDR2 as FQNEAQ. The junction had 3 bases not matched to a gene; V was cut back by 3 bases and J by 1 base. There are 15 residues in the CDR3. This CDR3 reads CASSFHRGRQETQYF. The DNA of the CDR3 is TGTGCCAGCAGCTTCCACAGGGGGCGCCAAGAGACCCAGTACTTC.

This clone was seen just once. This sequence joins TRBV11-2 and TRBJ2-5; 12 bases match TRBD2. The CDR3 contains 14 residues. Germline CDR1 and CDR2: SGHAT and FQNNGV. Germline trimming cut 6 bases from V and 11 bases from J; bases unmatched to any gene: 10. The CDR3 sequence is CASRDLAGGPGQYF. For the CDR3, the DNA is TGTGCCAGCAGAGATCTAGCGGGAGGGCCGGGGCAGTACTTC.

The chain carries TRBV7-3 and TRBJ2-6, with D uncertain. Trimming removed 2 bases from V and 2 bases from J, with 7 bases in between. Germline lookup yields CDR1 SGHTA and CDR2 FQGTGA. CDR3 length: 15 residues. The CDR3 DNA is TGTGCCAGCAGCTTACTCGGAGCTGGGGCCAACGTCCTGACTTTC. It codes for CASSLLGAGANVLTF.

The rearrangement links TRBV7-9 to TRBJ2-7; 7 nucleotides align to TRBD1. CDR1 is SEHNR and CDR2 is FQNEAQ in the germline V gene (reference sequence). The CDR3 runs to 14 residues. V dropped 4 bases and J dropped 4; count of bases not matched to a gene: 7. CDR3 in amino acids: CASSSQGVLYEQYF. In DNA, the CDR3 is TGTGCCAGCAGCTCCCAGGGGGTTTTGTACGAGCAGTACTTC.

The chain recombines TRBV6-5 with TRBJ1-2, with 10 positions matching TRBD1. Germline CDR1 and CDR2: MNHEY and SVGAGI. Trimming at V came to 0 bases and at J to 6 bases, leaving 7 bases not matched to a gene. The CDR3 is 16 amino acids. The chain's CDR3 is CASSYSFGTGDHGYTF. The DNA for the CDR3 is TGTGCCAGCAGTTACTCGTTCGGGACAGGGGACCATGGCTACACCTTC.

This clone was counted only a few times. The chain couples TRBV30 to TRBJ1-1, with a weak D call TRBD1 (5 bases). The CDR3 loop spans 10 amino acids. Deletions cut 5 bases from V and 7 bases from J, with 8 bases between. Germline V gene sequence: CDR1 GTSNPN, CDR2 SVGIG (reference sequence). CDR3 sequence reads: CAWGHFEAFF. In DNA form, the CDR3 reads TGTGCCTGGGGACACTTTGAAGCTTTCTTT.

This clone was found once. The chain combines TRBV30 with TRBJ2-5, with 7 bases matching TRBD1. With the DNA end fitting TRBJ2-7 better, the J assignment may be wrong. The germline V gene encodes CDR1 GTSNPN and CDR2 SVGIG (reference sequence). There are 13 residues in the CDR3. The CDR3 nucleotides read TGTGCCGCCACAGGGGTCCCCACCTACGAGCAGTACTTC. The encoded protein is CAATGVPTYEQYF.

This clone was recorded a few times. The chain couples TRBV9 to TRBJ1-1; D possibly corresponds to TRBD1 (5 bases). V gave up 4 bases and J gave up 0 bases, with 13 bases separating them. The length of the CDR3 is 15 residues. Germline V gene sequence: CDR1 SGDLS, CDR2 YYNGEE. CDR3 in DNA: TGTGCCAGCAGCCAGGGTTCCCTAATGAACACTGAAGCTTTCTTT. It specifies CASSQGSLMNTEAFF.

The V gene is TRBV6-5, the J gene TRBJ2-3; 11 nucleotides align to TRBD2. CDR1 and CDR2 from the germline V gene are MNHEY and SVGAGI. Unmatched junction bases numbered 5, after V lost 0 bases and J lost 6 bases. The CDR3 runs to 16 residues. CDR3 nucleotides: TGTGCCAGCAGTTACTCCGTAGCGGGAGGGTGGGATACGCAGTATTTT. It specifies CASSYSVAGGWDTQYF.

This chain joins TRBV2 and TRBJ1-3; TRBD1 might be the D (5 bases). This CDR3 spans 15 amino acids. Germline assignment: CDR1 SNHLY and CDR2 FYNNEI. The V end was cut by 7 bases, the J end by 0 bases, with 13 bases between. The CDR3 here is CASTEQVSSGNTIYF. Here the CDR3 DNA reads TGTGCCAGCACCGAACAGGTGTCCTCTGGAAACACCATATATTTT.

Ten or more counts support this clone. The chain combines TRBV6-6 with TRBJ1-1; D might be TRBD1 (5 bases). The V and J ends lost 2 bases and 12 bases respectively, with 16 bases between them. Per the germline V gene, CDR1 is MNHNY and CDR2 is SVGAGI (reference sequence). The CDR3 has 13 residues. The CDR3, as DNA: TGTGCCAGCAGTTACGTTCCAGGGAAGGTTTCTTTCTTT. Its translation: CASSYVPGKVSFF.

The rearrangement uses TRBV2 and TRBJ1-4; D unclear. CDR1 is SNHLY and CDR2 is FYNNEI in the germline V gene. The CDR3 runs 15 residues. The V gene lost 1 base and the J gene lost 2 bases, with 8 bases spanning the gap. The CDR3, as DNA: TGTGCCAGCAGTGAAGTCGGGAAGACTAATGAAAAACTGTTTTTT. Its protein is CASSEVGKTNEKLFF.

A few counts support this clone. This chain connects TRBV7-8 to TRBJ1-2, with D possibly matching TRBD1 (6 bases). CDR1 is SGHVS and CDR2 is FQNEAQ in the germline V gene. V was pared by 7 bases and J by 8 bases, with 14 bases between. The CDR3 has 12 residues. Here the CDR3 reads CASITPGGGYTF. The DNA of the CDR3 is TGTGCCAGCATTACCCCGGGGGGCGGCTACACCTTC.

Written as DNA, the CDR3 is TGTGCCAGCAGCGATGACAGGGAGGAGGAAAACATTCAGTACTTC. Translated, it gives CASSDDREEENIQYF. The chain couples TRBV7-9 to TRBJ2-4; a possible D gene is TRBD1 (7 bases). CDR3 length equals 15 residues. V gave up 5 bases and J gave up 5 bases, with 16 bases separating them. CDR1 SEHNR and CDR2 FQNEAQ come from the germline V gene (reference sequence).

The V gene is TRBV12-5, the J gene TRBJ2-2; weak D call: TRBD2 (7 bases). Germline values: CDR1 LGHNT, CDR2 FRNRAP. The length of the CDR3 is 15 residues. V was pared by 5 bases and J by 5 bases, with 15 bases between. This chain's CDR3 is CASGPWAGATGELFF. The CDR3 region has the DNA TGTGCTAGTGGTCCCTGGGCGGGGGCAACCGGGGAGCTGTTTTTT.

This rearrangement joins TRBV6-5 to TRBJ1-1; 7 bases are shared with TRBD1. The CDR3 is 14 residues long. V shed 0 bases and J 11 bases; nucleotides not matched to a gene: 9. Germline CDR1 MNHEY, CDR2 SVGAGI. For the CDR3, the DNA is TGTGCCAGCAGTTACTCACAGGGGCGCGTATTGGCTTTCTTT. Encoded protein: CASSYSQGRVLAFF.

The chain has TRBV19 and TRBJ2-7, with 8 bases lining up with TRBD2. The V gene end was trimmed by 10 bases and the J gene end by 4 bases; junction bases not matched to a gene: 9. The CDR3 has 13 amino acids. Germline loops: CDR1 LNHDA, CDR2 SQIVND (reference sequence). CDR3 protein: CATRPGGAYEQYF. The CDR3 nucleotides are TGTGCCACTCGCCCGGGAGGGGCTTACGAGCAGTACTTC.

The CDR3 nucleotides read TGCGCCAGCAGCCAAGATTGGGGCCGTGAGGCAGATACGCAGTATTTT. This translates into CASSQDWGREADTQYF. The J gene is TRBJ2-3, the V gene TRBV4-1, with D perhaps TRBD1 (5 bases). Trimming removed 0 bases from V and 4 bases from J, with 14 bases in between. This CDR3 contains 16 residues. CDR1 is MGHRA, CDR2 YSYEKL, per germline.